The 30 T cell receptor beta chains listed next were all sequenced from one sample in a study of long-term antiretroviral therapy in people with HIV. Version v3.0 of the immunoSEQ assay ran at survey level. Using immunoSEQ multiplex PCR, the repertoire was profiled, and TCRdb retains in-frame clones only, with some absent. The sample has some 30,000 clones, 80% to 95% seen once. The source material was unsorted PBMCs, sampled about 5.5 years after starting antiretroviral therapy. These receptors came from a woman between 40 and 50 years old with HIV.

This sequence joins TRBV6-6 and TRBJ2-1; no definite D call. This CDR3 region has 12 residues. Per germline, CDR1 MNHNY and CDR2 SVGAGI (reference sequence). V dropped 6 bases and J dropped 8 bases, with 11 bases sitting between them. The CDR3 is CASSPSSDEQFF. The CDR3 nucleotides read TGTGCCAGCAGCCCCTCAAGCGATGAGCAGTTCTTC.

V usage is TRBV2 and J usage is TRBJ2-7; TRBD1 or TRBD2 may be the D gene (6 bases each). Looked up from germline, CDR1 is SNHLY and CDR2 is FYNNEI. This CDR3 comprises 13 residues. V was trimmed by 6 bases and J by 5 bases, leaving 14 bases between them. The CDR3 loop is CASSGGRLNEQYF. CDR3 in DNA: TGTGCCAGCAGCGGGGGCAGGCTCAACGAGCAGTACTTC.

This sequence joins TRBV2 and TRBJ1-2; D is ambiguous. Germline V gene sequence: CDR1 SNHLY, CDR2 FYNNEI. V lost 2 bases, J lost 3 bases, and 7 bases lay in between. The CDR3 consists of 13 residues. CDR3 sequence reads: CASSESVYYGYTF. The CDR3 DNA reads as TGTGCCAGCAGTGAATCAGTCTACTATGGCTACACCTTC.

This rearrangement joins TRBV25-1 to TRBJ1-5; D not certain. The CDR3 extends over 16 amino acids. V was trimmed by 1 base and J by 2 bases, leaving 12 bases between them. Germline V gene lookup returns CDR1 MGHDK and CDR2 SYGVNS. This CDR3 is CASSEFGHSGNQPQHF. DNA of the CDR3: TGTGCCAGCAGTGAATTCGGGCATTCCGGCAATCAGCCCCAGCATTTT.

The chain joins TRBV9 to TRBJ2-2; 7 bases fit TRBD2. CDR3 length: 14 amino acids. Germline CDR1 and CDR2: SGDLS and YYNGEE. The J segment lost 2 bases and the V segment lost 6 bases, leaving 4 bases of the junction unmatched. For the CDR3, the DNA is TGTGCCAGCATGGCGGGACTAAACACCGGGGAGCTGTTTTTT. The encoded protein is CASMAGLNTGELFF.

A single count supports this clone. The chain carries TRBV30 and TRBJ1-1, with D uncertain. Trimming took 0 bases from V and 5 from J, leaving 7 bases between them. Germline CDR1 and CDR2: GTSNPN and SVGIG (reference sequence). This CDR3 has 12 amino acids. CDR3 bases: TGTGCCTGGAGTGTAGTAGGAACTGAAGCTTTCTTT. Its translation is CAWSVVGTEAFF.

This chain links TRBV4-2 with TRBJ1-1; TRBD1 matches 8 bases. Germline assignment: CDR1 LGHNA and CDR2 YNFKEQ. The J segment lost 2 bases and the V segment lost 2 bases, leaving 7 bases of the junction unmatched. The CDR3 length is 16 residues. The DNA of the CDR3 is TGTGCCAGCAGCCAAACTCCCGGGACAGGAAACACTGAAGCTTTCTTT. This gives the protein CASSQTPGTGNTEAFF.

The rearrangement uses TRBV6-1 and TRBJ1-5; D ambiguous. Germline CDR1 MNHNS, CDR2 SASEGT. CDR3 size: 14 residues. Trimming removed 3 bases at V and 6 bases at J, with 12 bases between. The CDR3 is CASSELLAPQPQHF. The DNA of the CDR3 is TGTGCCAGCAGTGAGCTCTTGGCACCTCAGCCCCAGCATTTT.

This rearrangement joins TRBV19 to TRBJ1-1; no clear D. Trimming removed 1 base at V and 3 bases at J, with 15 bases between. Germline V gene data show CDR1 as LNHDA and CDR2 as SQIVND (reference sequence). The CDR3 runs to 16 residues. The CDR3, as DNA: TGTGCCAGTAGTATAGCAATAGTCAGATCAGACACTGAAGCTTTCTTT. It translates to CASSIAIVRSDTEAFF.

V usage is TRBV2 and J usage is TRBJ2-7; D may be TRBD1 (5 bases). Trimming left V 8 bases short and J 2 bases short, with 13 bases between. CDR1 and CDR2 (germline): SNHLY, FYNNEI. There are 13 residues in the CDR3. CDR3 DNA: TGTGCCAGCCTGACAGCGTTGGCCTACGAGCAGTACTTC. Translating gives CASLTALAYEQYF.

The chain links TRBV5-1 to TRBJ2-1, with TRBD2 as a possible D gene (5 bases). V was clipped by 4 bases and J by 6 bases, with 17 bases between them. CDR3 length: 15 residues. The germline gives CDR1 SGHRS, CDR2 YFSETQ. Here the CDR3 reads CASSGNGPGSNEQFF. The CDR3 DNA reads as TGCGCCAGCAGCGGTAACGGACCGGGAAGCAATGAGCAGTTCTTC.

The chain links TRBV29-1 to TRBJ1-1; no clear D. Germline CDR1 reads SQVTM; CDR2 reads ANQGSEA. The CDR3 runs 17 residues. The V and J ends lost 1 base and 5 bases respectively, with 23 bases between them. This CDR3 reads CSVEGSSVTGVRTEAFF. The CDR3, as DNA: TGCAGCGTTGAAGGGTCGTCGGTAACGGGCGTGAGGACTGAAGCTTTCTTT.

V is TRBV5-1 and J is TRBJ2-3, with TRBD2 as a possible D gene (6 bases). Germline V lookup: CDR1 SGHRS, CDR2 YFSETQ. V shed 1 base and J shed 2 bases, with 11 bases lying between them. The CDR3 extends over 15 amino acids. This chain's CDR3 is CASSLRSGYTDTQYF. CDR3 DNA: TGCGCCAGCAGCTTGCGCAGCGGGTACACAGATACGCAGTATTTT.

The chain couples TRBV12-5 to TRBJ2-7, with TRBD1 identical over 9 bases. V lost 5 bases, J lost 4 bases, and 9 bases stayed unmatched. The CDR3 contains 15 residues. In germline, CDR1 is LGHNT, CDR2 FRNRAP. The CDR3 DNA follows: TGTGCTAGTGGTCGAACAAGGGACAGGGATTACGAGCAGTACTTC. This gives the protein CASGRTRDRDYEQYF.

The chain is built from TRBV5-1 and TRBJ2-7, with 10 bases matching TRBD1. The CDR3 spans 14 residues. The V gene end was trimmed by 3 bases and the J gene end by 3 bases; junction bases not matched to a gene: 3. Germline V gene data show CDR1 as SGHRS and CDR2 as YFSETQ. This CDR3 reads CASSSRTGGYEQYF. DNA for the CDR3: TGCGCCAGCAGCTCCCGGACAGGGGGCTACGAGCAGTACTTC.

The gene calls are TRBV10-3 and TRBJ2-1; maybe TRBD2 (6 bases). CDR3 length: 14 amino acids. The V end was cut by 3 bases, the J end by 0 bases, with 6 bases between. The germline gives CDR1 ENHRY, CDR2 SYGVKD. The DNA of the CDR3 is TGTGCCATCAGTGAACTAGCCTCCTACAATGAGCAGTTCTTC. Amino acid sequence: CAISELASYNEQFF.

The chain is built from TRBV6-5 and TRBJ1-2; D remains unclear. CDR3 length equals 14 residues. Germline loops: CDR1 MNHEY, CDR2 SVGAGI. V lost 2 bases, J lost 5 bases, and 12 bases lay in between. CDR3 residues: CASSYNSPLYGYTF. The CDR3 DNA is TGTGCCAGCAGTTACAACAGTCCCCTTTATGGCTACACCTTC.

The rearrangement links TRBV5-6 to TRBJ2-7; D uncertain. This CDR3 contains 11 residues. CDR1 is SGHDT, CDR2 YYEEEE, per germline. V was shortened by 2 bases and J by 3 bases, with 3 bases between the two germline ends. The CDR3 loop is CASSFDYEQYF. In DNA, the CDR3 is TGTGCCAGCAGCTTCGACTACGAGCAGTACTTC.

V usage is TRBV6-5 and J usage is TRBJ2-4; 7 bases line up with TRBD2. CDR1 is MNHEY and CDR2 is SVGAGI in the germline V gene. The CDR3 totals 16 residues. V shed 4 bases and J 3 bases; nucleotides not matched to a gene: 9. The CDR3 sequence: CASSSWGGRGKNIQYF. The CDR3 DNA reads as TGTGCCAGCAGTTCCTGGGGGGGACGGGGCAAAAACATTCAGTACTTC.

There are a few counts of this clone. This rearrangement joins TRBV29-1 to TRBJ2-6, with a possible D match to TRBD1 (6 bases). Germline assignment: CDR1 SQVTM and CDR2 ANQGSEA. The CDR3 is made up of 15 amino acids. V was shortened by 4 bases and J by 0 bases, with 10 bases between the two germline ends. The CDR3 DNA reads as TGCAGCGTTGGTGTAGGGGGCTCTGGGGCCAACGTCCTGACTTTC. It encodes CSVGVGGSGANVLTF.

V and J are TRBV15 and TRBJ1-1; TRBD1 might be the D (5 bases). Per the germline V gene, CDR1 is LNHNV and CDR2 is YYDKDF (reference sequence). The CDR3 is 13 residues long. The ends were cut back, 0 bases at V and 5 bases at J, with 7 bases in the middle. The CDR3 sequence: CATSRDRVTEAFF. CDR3 coding DNA: TGTGCCACCAGCAGAGACAGGGTAACTGAAGCTTTCTTT.

The gene calls are TRBV10-3 and TRBJ2-3; the D is unclear. The ends were cut back, 5 bases at V and 0 bases at J, with 6 bases in the middle. The CDR3 runs to 13 residues. The V gene's germline CDR1 is ENHRY and CDR2 SYGVKD. The CDR3 here is CAISWSSTDTQYF. The DNA of the CDR3 is TGTGCCATCAGTTGGTCGAGCACAGATACGCAGTATTTT.

The chain joins TRBV6-5 to TRBJ2-5, with D perhaps TRBD1 (5 bases). Germline values: CDR1 MNHEY, CDR2 SVGAGI. The V and J ends lost 2 bases and 4 bases respectively, with 8 bases between them. The CDR3 is 13 amino acids. The CDR3 sequence: CASSYMDTETQYF. The CDR3 bases are TGTGCCAGCAGTTACATGGACACAGAGACCCAGTACTTC.

The chain employs TRBV29-1 and TRBJ1-4, with 10 bases matching TRBD1. The germline V gene has CDR1 SQVTM and CDR2 ANQGSEA. The CDR3 runs to 12 residues. J gave up 14 bases and V 4 bases, and 7 bases lay outside the gene matches. The CDR3 protein is CSVGGTGVGLFF. CDR3 coding DNA: TGCAGCGTTGGTGGGACAGGGGTTGGGCTGTTTTTT. The complete variable domain, with remaining parts taken from reference TRBV29-1 and TRBJ1-4, reads SAVISQKPSRDICQRGTSLTIQCQVDSQVTMMFWYRQQPGQSLTLIATANQGSEATYESGFVIDKFPISRPNLTFSTLTVSNMSPEDSSIYLCSVGGTGVGLFFGSGTQLSVL.

This clone was detected only once. The chain uses TRBV5-4 and TRBJ2-2, with D unresolved. The CDR3 is 13 amino acids. CDR1 SGHNT and CDR2 YYREEE come from the germline V gene (reference sequence). V was trimmed by 3 bases and J by 7 bases, leaving 10 bases between them. DNA of the CDR3: TGTGCCAGCAGCTCCAACACCTACGGGGAGCTGTTTTTT. This sequence encodes CASSSNTYGELFF.

The chain joins TRBV4-1 to TRBJ2-1; unclear D gene. Germline lookup yields CDR1 MGHRA and CDR2 YSYEKL. The CDR3 has 12 amino acids. Trimming took 4 bases from V and 9 from J, leaving 10 bases between them. CDR3 sequence (DNA): TGCGCCAGCAGCCGTCCCGGCCCTGAGCAGTTCTTC. Its protein product is CASSRPGPEQFF.

V gene TRBV19 combines with J gene TRBJ1-1; possibly TRBD1 for D (6 bases). The V gene's germline CDR1 is LNHDA and CDR2 SQIVND (reference sequence). The CDR3 contains 16 residues. V was trimmed by 1 base and J by 4 bases, leaving 16 bases between them. CDR3 sequence reads: CASSIAVGGAGTEAFF. The CDR3 bases are TGTGCCAGTAGTATAGCCGTTGGGGGCGCGGGCACTGAAGCTTTCTTT.

V and J are TRBV5-6 and TRBJ2-1; D is unclear. Germline CDR1 reads SGHDT; CDR2 reads YYEEEE. The CDR3 runs 16 residues. V lost 0 bases and J 0 bases, leaving 10 bases between the germline ends. Here the CDR3 DNA reads TGTGCCAGCAGCTTGGCCTTAACTTTCTCCTACAATGAGCAGTTCTTC. Amino acid sequence: CASSLALTFSYNEQFF.

This clone was counted once. The CDR3, as DNA: TGTGCCAGCAGCAGCCGGGACTCCCATGAGCAGTTCTTC. Protein sequence: CASSSRDSHEQFF. This chain connects TRBV5-4 to TRBJ2-1; TRBD2 is a possible D gene (6 bases). Germline V gene lookup returns CDR1 SGHNT and CDR2 YYREEE (reference sequence). The CDR3 loop spans 13 amino acids. Trimming pared 4 bases from V and 8 bases from J, leaving 13 bases between.

The chain recombines TRBV6-6 with TRBJ1-4; D is uncertain. This CDR3 region has 16 residues. V shed 2 bases and J shed 4 bases, with 14 bases lying between them. Germline V gene sequence: CDR1 MNHNY, CDR2 SVGAGI (reference sequence). The CDR3 sequence is CASSYLGPPVNEKLFF. The CDR3 bases are TGTGCCAGCAGTTACCTCGGACCGCCGGTTAATGAAAAACTGTTTTTT.